This passage covers 4 T cell receptor beta chains from one sample sequenced in a study of T cells in Graves' hyperthyroidism and ophthalmopathy (dated by TCRdb to the late 2010s). The protocol used for the library was multiplex PCR. The sequencer was an Illumina HiSeq 2000. Amplification of TCR beta CDR3 regions was carried out from RNA transcripts. The first round of RT-PCR for the TCR CDR3 was performed with the HTBI primer set and the Qiagen OneStep RT-PCR kit. The raw public reads went through TCRdb reprocessing: fastp at Q25, MiXCR clone calling, in-frame beta chains kept. Each entry merges the rows of one CDR3 protein and shows their most common DNA and genes. A total of approximately 740,000 distinct CDR3 sequences appear in this sample, roughly 15% of them only once. The ten largest account for 10% to 13% of the sample. Sequencing used blood. These receptor sequences come from a woman aged 18-35 years with Graves' hyperthyroidism.

This clonotype was counted a few times. The chain is built from TRBV25-1 and TRBJ1-6; a possible D gene is TRBD1 (6 bases). The CDR3 covers 14 residues. Deletions cut 6 bases from V and 10 bases from J, with 16 bases between. Looked up from germline, CDR1 is MGHDK and CDR2 is SYGVNS. The chain's CDR3 is CASRLTGYGSPLHF. CDR3 sequence (DNA): TGTGCCAGCAGGCTCACAGGGTATGGCTCACCCCTCCACTTT.

There are many counts of this clonotype. The chain combines TRBV11-2 with TRBJ2-4; D remains unclear. Trimming took 8 bases from V and 2 from J, leaving 10 bases between them. The CDR3 has 13 residues. Germline assignment: CDR1 SGHAT and CDR2 FQNNGV. Here the CDR3 reads CASRGVTKNIQYF. DNA of the CDR3: TGTGCCAGCCGTGGAGTAACCAAAAACATTCAGTACTTC.

The chain employs TRBV10-3 and TRBJ2-2; the match to TRBD2 covers 8 bases. Germline CDR1 reads ENHRY; CDR2 reads SYGVKD. The CDR3 loop spans 15 amino acids. Germline trimming cut 0 bases from V and 7 bases from J; bases unmatched to any gene: 4. The CDR3 loop reads CAISESGGRRGELFF. The CDR3 coding sequence is TGTGCCATCAGTGAGTCAGGCGGGAGGCGCGGGGAGCTGTTTTTT.

This clonotype showed up many times. J is TRBJ1-5 and V is TRBV7-9, with 9 bases fitting TRBD1. The CDR3 length is 15 residues. V was clipped by 6 bases and J by 4 bases; unmatched bases: 7. CDR1 SEHNR and CDR2 FQNEAQ come from the germline V gene (reference sequence). This CDR3 reads CASSPLGQGNQPQHF. The DNA for the CDR3 is TGTGCCAGCAGTCCCCTCGGACAGGGGAATCAGCCCCAGCATTTT.